These 2 T cell receptor beta chains were all obtained from the same sample, sequenced in a study of T cell responses to AZD1222 COVID-19 vaccine. The data were produced by immunoSEQ multiplex PCR, yet TCRdb's version contains in-frame clones alone and is incomplete. Of approximately 120,000 clones in the sample, approximately 85% are singletons; the top ten hold about 4.4%. The specimen comprised peripheral blood, sampled 28 days after the second AZD1222 dose. The receptors stem from an adult who received the AZD1222 COVID-19 vaccine.

This chain connects TRBV7-8 to TRBJ1-6, with D hard to call. This CDR3 has 13 amino acids. Germline values: CDR1 SGHVS, CDR2 FQNEAQ. V gave up 0 bases and J gave up 6 bases, with 3 bases separating them. CDR3 nucleotides: TGTGCCAGCAGCTTAGCGGGTAATTCACCCCTCCACTTT. This translates into CASSLAGNSPLHF.

The chain employs TRBV27 and TRBJ1-5; 8 bases match TRBD1. Unmatched junction bases numbered 3, after V lost 3 bases and J lost 5 bases. The CDR3 extends over 14 amino acids. CDR1 and CDR2 (germline): MNHEY, SMNVEV (reference sequence). CDR3 in DNA: TGTGCCAGCAGTTTGGACAGGGCGTATCAGCCCCAGCATTTT. Translated: CASSLDRAYQPQHF.